The clone carrying this T cell receptor (beta chain) was counted between two and nine times. With a much larger clone just one base away, this may be a read error. The data belong to a study of tumor-infiltrating lymphocytes in glioblastoma multiforme. The V and J ends lost 4 bases and 0 bases respectively, with 17 bases between them. CDR1 is WNHNN, CDR2 SYGVQD, per germline (reference sequence). This CDR3 has 17 amino acids. Multiple V-beta primers and a C-beta primer amplified TCRB from RNA. TCRB cDNA was made from 0.4 to 0.65 ug total RNA. TCRdb processed the multiplex PCR reads anew with MiXCR; each CDR3 protein has one entry. The sample contains around 33,000 distinct CDR3 sequences, 60% to 65% of which appear only once.

Sequences were obtained from brain tumor tissue. The V gene is TRBV10-1, the J gene TRBJ2-3; perhaps D is TRBD1 or TRBD2 (6 bases each). The sequence derives from a male donor with glioblastoma. In DNA, the CDR3 is TGCGCCAGCAGTGCCACTCTCCGGGGGCTGAGCACAGATACGCAGTATTTT. Residues: CASSATLRGLSTDTQYF.